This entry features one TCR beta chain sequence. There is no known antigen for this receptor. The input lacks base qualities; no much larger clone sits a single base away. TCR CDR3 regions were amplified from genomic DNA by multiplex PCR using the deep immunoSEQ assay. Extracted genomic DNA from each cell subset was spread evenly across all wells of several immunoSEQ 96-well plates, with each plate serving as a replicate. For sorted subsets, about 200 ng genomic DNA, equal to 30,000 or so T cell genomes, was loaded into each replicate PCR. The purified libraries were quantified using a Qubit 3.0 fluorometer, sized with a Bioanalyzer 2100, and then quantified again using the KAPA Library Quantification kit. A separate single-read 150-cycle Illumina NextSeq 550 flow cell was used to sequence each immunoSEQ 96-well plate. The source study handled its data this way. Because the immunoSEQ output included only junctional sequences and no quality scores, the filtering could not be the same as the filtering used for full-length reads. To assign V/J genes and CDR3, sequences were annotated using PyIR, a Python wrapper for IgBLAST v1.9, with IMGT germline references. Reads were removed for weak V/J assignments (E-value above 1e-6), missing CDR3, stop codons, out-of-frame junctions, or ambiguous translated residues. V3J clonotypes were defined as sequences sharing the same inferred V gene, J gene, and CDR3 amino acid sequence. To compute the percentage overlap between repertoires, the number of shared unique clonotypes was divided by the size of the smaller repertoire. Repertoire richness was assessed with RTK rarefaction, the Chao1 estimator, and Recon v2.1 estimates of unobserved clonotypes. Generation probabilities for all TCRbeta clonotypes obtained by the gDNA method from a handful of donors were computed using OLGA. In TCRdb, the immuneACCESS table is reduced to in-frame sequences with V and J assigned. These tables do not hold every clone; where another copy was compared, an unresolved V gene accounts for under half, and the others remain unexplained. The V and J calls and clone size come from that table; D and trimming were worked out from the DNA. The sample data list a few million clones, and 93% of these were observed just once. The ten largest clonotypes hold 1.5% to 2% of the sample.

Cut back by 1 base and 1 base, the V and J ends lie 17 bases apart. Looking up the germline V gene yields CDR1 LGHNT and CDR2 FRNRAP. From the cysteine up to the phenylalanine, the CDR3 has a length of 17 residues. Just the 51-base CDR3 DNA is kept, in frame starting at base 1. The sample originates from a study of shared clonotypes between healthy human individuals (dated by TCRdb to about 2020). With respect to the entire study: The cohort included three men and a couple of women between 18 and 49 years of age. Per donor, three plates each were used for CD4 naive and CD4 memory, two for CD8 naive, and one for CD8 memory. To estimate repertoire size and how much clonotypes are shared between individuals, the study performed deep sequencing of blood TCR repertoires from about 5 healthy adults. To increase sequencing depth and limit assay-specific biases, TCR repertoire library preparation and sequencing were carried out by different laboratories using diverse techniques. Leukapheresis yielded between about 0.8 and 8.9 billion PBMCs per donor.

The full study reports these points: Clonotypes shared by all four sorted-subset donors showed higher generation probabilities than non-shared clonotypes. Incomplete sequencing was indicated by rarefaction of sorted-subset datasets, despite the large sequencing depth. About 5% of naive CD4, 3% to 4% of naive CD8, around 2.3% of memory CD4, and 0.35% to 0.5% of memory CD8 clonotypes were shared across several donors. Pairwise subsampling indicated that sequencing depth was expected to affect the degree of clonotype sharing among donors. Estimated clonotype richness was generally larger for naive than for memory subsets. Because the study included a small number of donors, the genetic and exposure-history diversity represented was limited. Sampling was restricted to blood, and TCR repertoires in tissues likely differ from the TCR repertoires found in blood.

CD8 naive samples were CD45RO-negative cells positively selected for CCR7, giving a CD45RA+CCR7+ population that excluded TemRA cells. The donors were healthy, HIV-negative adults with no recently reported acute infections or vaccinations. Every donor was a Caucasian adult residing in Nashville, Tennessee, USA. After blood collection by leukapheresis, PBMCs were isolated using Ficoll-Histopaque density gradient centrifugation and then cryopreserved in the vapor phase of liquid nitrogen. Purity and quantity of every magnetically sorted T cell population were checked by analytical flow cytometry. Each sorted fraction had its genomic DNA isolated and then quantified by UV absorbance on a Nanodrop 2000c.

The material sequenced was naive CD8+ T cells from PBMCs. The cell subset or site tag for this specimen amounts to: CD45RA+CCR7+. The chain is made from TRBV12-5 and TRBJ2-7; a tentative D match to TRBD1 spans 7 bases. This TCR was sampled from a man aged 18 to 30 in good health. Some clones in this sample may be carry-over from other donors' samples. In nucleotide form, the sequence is TGTGCTAGTGGTTTGGACCCCCCGACAGGGAGGTCCTACGAGCAGTACTTC. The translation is CASGLDPPTGRSYEQYF. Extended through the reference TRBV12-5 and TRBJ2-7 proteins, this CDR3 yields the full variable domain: DARVTQTPRHKVTEMGQEVTMRCQPILGHNTVFWYRQTMMQGLELLAYFRNRAPLDDSGMPKDRFSAEMPDATLATLKIQPSEPRDSAVYFCASGLDPPTGRSYEQYFGPGTRLTVT.